Listed here is a single TCR beta chain. This clonotype was seen at least ten times. This receptor's antigen is unknown. No per-base quality is available; no much larger clone lies one base away. The entry originates in a study of T cells after yellow fever vaccination (dated by TCRdb to between 2018 and 2020). Background on the whole study: The SMART-Seq v4 Ultra Low Input RNA kit was used to prepare libraries from fractions with low cell numbers. To follow T-cell clones before and after both primary and booster YFV17D yellow fever vaccination, bulk TCR alpha and beta repertoires underwent longitudinal sequencing. Blood was drawn at multiple timepoints before and after primary and secondary immunization, with bulk PBMC replicates and cell subsets isolated. The cohort comprised two healthy male donors, one aged 18 to 30 and one aged 30 to 40 years. Results the study describes overall, beyond this receptor: Because abundant contaminating clonotypes from the bulk population could be contained in FACS-sorted repertoires, computational filtering was required. Because the study included only a couple of donors, the extent to which the findings can be generalized is limited. A small share of clonotypes was detected in both CD4 and CD8 compartments, with the overlap likely arising from convergent recombination. Most clones expanded after primary vaccination (almost 97% of CD4 and 88% of CD8) were re-detected after the booster, suggesting that broad memory maintenance occurred. Compared with the primary T-cell response, the secondary T-cell response was weaker but faster, peaking on day 5 rather than day 15.

The treatment or condition label here, explained by the study, means: live attenuated yellow fever vaccine strain. PBMCs were isolated from peripheral blood using a standard Ficoll-Paque protocol. Dynabeads CD4 and CD8 positive selection kits were used to isolate the CD4 and CD8 T-cell fractions. TriZol was used to extract RNA from bulk PBMCs, from CD4 and CD8 fractions, and from dextramer-positive and dextramer-negative fractions. The sequencing machine was an Illumina NovaSeq 6000. TCR cDNA was synthesized by 5'RACE template switching, through which a universal primer site and unique molecular identifiers were introduced. Priming for cDNA synthesis came from both the TCR alpha and TCR beta constant segments. Libraries were amplified in two PCR steps, with sample barcodes and sequencing adapters added in the second step. Sequencing of libraries was performed on Illumina HiSeq 2500 (2x100 bp) or NovaSeq (2x150 bp). The study's own analysis went as follows. Demultiplexing of reads and collapsing into UMI consensus sequences were performed with MIGEC, and V(D)J alignment was carried out with MiXCR. Clonotypes responding to the vaccine were identified with edgeR on replicate PBMC samples, with the criteria of FDR below 0.01 and a log2 fold change above 5 up to day 15. Bulk clonotypes were assigned CD4 or CD8 identity according to which sequenced CD4 or CD8 repertoire held them at higher abundance. In-frame beta chains were kept once TCRdb had trimmed the public reads at Q25 with fastp and called clones with MiXCR. CDR3 protein duplicates are merged, each entry listing the most common genes and DNA. The V and J calls come from TCRdb's annotation, not from the publication. A total of about 220,000 distinct CDR3 sequences appear in this sample, roughly 3% of them only once. Around 3% of the sample lies in the top ten.

The germline V gene encodes CDR1 SEHNR and CDR2 FQNEAQ (reference sequence). A distance of 13 bases separates the germline ends of V and J, which lose 5 bases and 8 bases respectively. Including the terminal cysteine and phenylalanine, the CDR3 comprises 13 residues. Just the 39-base CDR3 DNA is kept, in frame starting at base 1. The sequence derives from a man aged 18 to 29 who received the YFV17D yellow fever vaccine. The sequence joins TRBV7-9 to TRBJ1-3, and the D gene may be TRBD1, 6 bases matching. The starting material was CD4+ T cells sorted from PBMCs, obtained 10 days after the yellow fever booster vaccination. Read as DNA, the sequence is TGTGCCAGCAGCACCGGACAGAAAGACACCATATATTTT. It translates as CASSTGQKDTIYF.